A single sample is the source of the 14 T cell receptor beta chains below, sequenced in a study of cytomegalovirus exposure and HLA in healthy donors. PCR amplification relied on 60 Vbeta primers (plus 13 Jbeta primers). Profiled with immunoSEQ multiplex PCR; TCRdb holds only in-frame clones, not every one. Of roughly 86,000 clones detected, over 75% appear once; the ten largest clones hold less than 9.5%. Input material: PBMCs. These receptors all come from a man aged 45-65 years in good health and CMV-seropositive.

Notes on this clone: Here the CDR3 omits its conserved ending phenylalanine or tryptophan, so a read error is the likely source. This chain joins TRBV5-1 and TRBJ1-1; D unresolved. The CDR3 contains 13 residues. V lost 3 bases, J lost 6 bases, and 12 bases lay in between. In germline, CDR1 is SGHRS, CDR2 YFSETQ. DNA for the CDR3: TGCGCCAGCAGCTCCGGGAGGGATCCTGAAGCTTTCTCT. This translates into CASSSGRDPEAFS.

This clone was recorded a few times. The genes are TRBV9 and TRBJ2-3; 8 positions agree with TRBD2. Germline V gene data show CDR1 as SGDLS and CDR2 as YYNGEE. CDR3 length: 15 amino acids. V was clipped by 1 base and J by 0 bases; unmatched bases: 1. CDR3 residues: CASSVSSGSTDTQYF. CDR3 DNA sequence: TGTGCCAGCAGCGTATCTAGCGGGAGCACAGATACGCAGTATTTT. Complete variable domain (other parts from reference TRBV9 and TRBJ2-3): DSGVTQTPKHLITATGQRVTLRCSPRSGDLSVYWYQQSLDQGLQFLIQYYNGEERAKGNILERFSAQQFPDLHSELNLSSLELGDSALYFCASSVSSGSTDTQYFGPGTRLTVL.

The chain carries TRBV28 and TRBJ2-6; 7 bases match TRBD1. Germline-derived CDR1 and CDR2 are MDHEN and SYDVKM. The V segment lost 5 bases and the J segment 6 bases; nucleotides outside the gene matches: 13. This CDR3 is built from 17 residues. As DNA, the CDR3 is TGTGCCAGCAGTCCGTTAAGGGGGCAGATCTTGGCCAACGTCCTGACTTTC. Its protein is CASSPLRGQILANVLTF. The complete variable domain, with remaining parts taken from reference TRBV28 and TRBJ2-6, reads DVKVTQSSRYLVKRTGEKVFLECVQDMDHENMFWYRQDPGLGLRLIYFSYDVKMKEKGDIPEGYSVSREKKERFSLILESASTNQTSMYLCASSPLRGQILANVLTFGAGSRLTVL.

The chain employs TRBV4-2 and TRBJ2-1; 8 bases are a match to TRBD2. The CDR3 consists of 16 residues. J was trimmed by 4 bases and V by 4 bases; bases with no gene match: 9. Germline loops: CDR1 LGHNA, CDR2 YNFKEQ. The CDR3 region is CASSLEAGEPYNEQFF. The CDR3, as DNA: TGTGCCAGCAGCCTAGAAGCGGGGGAACCTTACAATGAGCAGTTCTTC.

The gene calls are TRBV27 and TRBJ2-1; the match to TRBD1 covers 9 bases. In germline, CDR1 is MNHEY, CDR2 SMNVEV (reference sequence). The CDR3 consists of 15 residues. Losses at the gene ends were 5 bases for V and 3 bases for J; bases not matched to a gene: 5. The DNA of the CDR3 is TGTGCCAGCAGTCCGGGACAGGGTGACTACAATGAGCAGTTCTTC. This gives the protein CASSPGQGDYNEQFF.

In its sample, this clone was seen a few times. V gene TRBV10-2 combines with J gene TRBJ1-1, with D perhaps TRBD1 (6 bases). CDR3 length equals 13 residues. Germline CDR1 WSHSY, CDR2 SAAADI. V was trimmed by 4 bases and J by 6 bases, leaving 12 bases between them. The CDR3 coding sequence is TGCGCCAGCAGTGCACAGGGAGCCTCTGAAGCTTTCTTT. It yields the protein CASSAQGASEAFF.

On this clone: One end of the junction is discordant with germline, which a read error may explain. The CDR3 nucleotides read TGTGCCAGTAGTGACAAGGGACTACCCCAAGGGACCCAGTACTTC. Translating it yields CASSDKGLPQGTQYF. The chain uses TRBV19 and TRBJ2-5; 7 bases map to TRBD2. The germline CDR1 and CDR2 sequences are LNHDA and SQIVND (reference sequence). The CDR3 consists of 15 residues.

The chain links TRBV6-5 to TRBJ1-3; 9 bases line up with TRBD1. The CDR3 is 16 residues long. Germline-derived CDR1 and CDR2 are MNHEY and SVGAGI. V was clipped by 0 bases and J by 4 bases; unmatched bases: 4. In DNA form, the CDR3 reads TGTGCCAGCAGTTACTCGGGACAGGGAGGCGGAAACACCATATATTTT. Amino acids: CASSYSGQGGGNTIYF.

This clone has more than one count but fewer than ten. At one end, the junction sequence differs from germline, possibly due to a read error. The chain joins TRBV4-3 to TRBJ1-6; D is ambiguous. Germline assignment: CDR1 LGHNA and CDR2 YSLEER. The CDR3 runs 20 residues. CDR3 nucleotides: TGCGCCAGCAGCCAAGATTTTACGGAGGGCTCTAGCTCCTATAATTCACCCCTCAACTTT. It yields the protein CASSQDFTEGSSSYNSPLNF.

The gene calls are TRBV7-9 and TRBJ2-7; TRBD1 might be the D (5 bases). V was cut by 5 bases and J by 4 bases, with 12 bases left in between. Per germline, CDR1 SEHNR and CDR2 FQNEAQ (reference sequence). This CDR3 has 13 amino acids. CDR3 loop: CASSPRKGYEQYF. CDR3 DNA sequence: TGTGCCAGCAGCCCACGAAAGGGGTACGAGCAGTACTTC.

The sample holds a few counts of this clone. The chain joins TRBV28 to TRBJ1-5; 7 nucleotides agree with TRBD1. V gave up 5 bases and J gave up 0 bases; unmatched junction bases: 7. The CDR3 is made up of 16 amino acids. Germline loops: CDR1 MDHEN, CDR2 SYDVKM. The CDR3 is CASSPPGTDSNQPQHF. The CDR3 DNA reads as TGTGCCAGCAGTCCACCCGGGACAGATAGCAATCAGCCCCAGCATTTT.

The V gene is TRBV7-6, the J gene TRBJ2-3, with D possibly TRBD2 on 5 matching bases. Germline V gene lookup returns CDR1 SGHVS and CDR2 FNYEAQ. V gave up 5 bases and J gave up 3 bases, with 9 bases separating them. This CDR3 region has 13 residues. CDR3 DNA: TGTGCCAGCAGCACAGCGGTAACAGATACGCAGTATTTT. This codes for CASSTAVTDTQYF. Complete variable domain (other parts from reference TRBV7-6 and TRBJ2-3): GAGVSQSPRYKVTKRGQDVALRCDPISGHVSLYWYRQALGQGPEFLTYFNYEAQQDKSGLPNDRFSAERPEGSISTLTIQRTEQRDSAMYRCASSTAVTDTQYFGPGTRLTVL.

The rearrangement uses TRBV4-3 and TRBJ2-1; D gene unclear. V shed 0 bases and J shed 3 bases, with 9 bases lying between them. Germline CDR1 and CDR2: LGHNA and YSLEER. The CDR3 consists of 15 residues. The CDR3 loop is CASSQDTPVYNEQFF. The CDR3 region has the DNA TGCGCCAGCAGCCAAGATACGCCAGTCTACAATGAGCAGTTCTTC.

The chain carries TRBV4-3 and TRBJ2-2, with D possibly matching TRBD1 (5 bases). Trimming took off 0 bases at V and 7 bases at J, with 12 bases between the two ends. This CDR3 comprises 15 residues. Looked up from germline, CDR1 is LGHNA and CDR2 is YSLEER. This chain's CDR3 is CASSQDGAKGGELFF. The CDR3 bases are TGCGCCAGCAGCCAAGATGGGGCGAAAGGCGGGGAGCTGTTTTTT.